This T cell receptor beta chain is drawn from a study of T cell changes during pregnancy in multiple sclerosis. The table came from immunoSEQ multiplex PCR; TCRdb's copy has only in-frame clones and leaves some out. The sample has 40,000 to 45,000 clones; about nine tenths are singletons. V was clipped by 1 base and J by 1 base, with 13 bases between them. Looked up from germline, CDR1 is KGHSH and CDR2 is LQKENI. The CDR3 extends over 17 amino acids. The sample here was CD4+ T cells from peripheral blood mononuclear cells, taken in the second trimester of pregnancy. The chain links TRBV18 to TRBJ2-2; D unresolved. The sequence was obtained from a female donor in good health, enrolled as a control in a pregnancy study. The CDR3: CASSPRSISGNTGELFF. Here the CDR3 DNA reads TGTGCCAGCTCACCACGCTCGATCTCGGGGAACACCGGGGAGCTGTTTTTT.